This T cell receptor beta chain was obtained from a study of shared clonotypes between healthy human individuals. CDR3 length: 16 residues. Terminally differentiated effector memory CD45RA+ cells were left out of the naive CD8 fraction, which was CD45RO-negative and positively selected for CCR7. Study results and caveats: Naive subsets usually exceeded memory subsets in estimated richness. Tissue TCR repertoires likely differ from these blood-only repertoires.

Comments on this clone: The target antigen is unknown.

Deep-level assay runs were performed. Clones were sequenced by immunoSEQ multiplex PCR, and TCRdb holds only the in-frame ones, with some missing. The sample yields millions of clones, roughly 94% seen once. Specimen: naive CD8+ T cells sorted from blood. The sequence derives from a man younger than 35 in good health. V usage is TRBV21-1 and J usage is TRBJ1-5; the table's D call, TRBD1, was not checked against the DNA. TRBV21-1 is marked as a pseudogene. For the CDR3, the DNA is TGTGCCAGCAGCCGTAACCAGGGTCGAGGCAATCAGCCCCAGCATTTT. Protein product: CASSRNQGRGNQPQHF.